The 13 T cell receptor beta chains listed next were all sequenced from one sample in a study of immune evolution from preneoplasia to lung adenocarcinoma. Method: immunoSEQ multiplex PCR; TCRdb's copy keeps in-frame clones and lacks some. The sample lists several thousand clones, about 80% occurring once. The source material was FFPE normal lung tissue adjacent to the tumor. The receptors shown here come from a person aged 50-70 years with lung adenocarcinoma.

The genes are TRBV9 and TRBJ2-7; TRBD1 matches 8 bases. The CDR3 covers 14 residues. Germline-derived CDR1 and CDR2 are SGDLS and YYNGEE. J lost 4 bases, V lost 6 bases, and 9 bases had no gene match. The CDR3 DNA follows: TGTGCCAGCACCCAGACAGGGGCTAGGTACGAGCAGTACTTC. Translation: CASTQTGARYEQYF.

The chain employs TRBV29-1 and TRBJ2-1; no reliable D call. From germline, CDR1 is SQVTM and CDR2 ANQGSEA. The V gene lost 4 bases and the J gene lost 5 bases, with 6 bases spanning the gap. CDR3 length equals 11 residues. The CDR3 DNA sequence: TGCAGCGTTGGACACAACAATGAGCAGTTCTTC. This translates into CSVGHNNEQFF.

In DNA, the CDR3 is TGCGCCAGCAGTCGGTACTCTGGAAACACCATATATTTT. Translating it yields CASSRYSGNTIYF. The gene calls are TRBV10-1 and TRBJ1-3; no clear D. CDR3 length: 13 residues. Germline loops: CDR1 WNHNN, CDR2 SYGVQD (reference sequence). V was shortened by 5 bases and J by 0 bases, with 5 bases between the two germline ends.

The rearrangement joins TRBV18 to TRBJ1-1, with no clear D. The CDR3 runs to 13 residues. In germline, CDR1 is KGHSH, CDR2 LQKENI. With 5 bases removed from V and 4 bases from J, the gap between germline ends came to 11 bases. CDR3 DNA: TGTGCCAGCTCATCCTCCCGAGGCACTGAAGCTTTCTTT. Translated: CASSSSRGTEAFF.

Points on this clone: As the CDR3 is not closed by the conserved phenylalanine or tryptophan, this likely results from a read error. No DNA is shown, since the ends of the CDR3 on it are uncertain; the CDR3 is the one TCRdb lists. The gene calls are TRBV14 and TRBJ2-7. The CDR3 numbers 10 amino acids, ends counted. Germline V gene data show CDR1 as SGHDN and CDR2 as FVKESK. CDR3 sequence: CASSQEKIIS.

The chain combines TRBV30 with TRBJ2-1; maybe TRBD2 (5 bases). V was cut by 2 bases and J by 6 bases, with 14 bases left in between. CDR1 and CDR2 from the germline V gene are GTSNPN and SVGIG (reference sequence). The CDR3 extends over 14 amino acids. CDR3 sequence reads: CAWSSGPSRNEQFF. Written as DNA, the CDR3 is TGTGCCTGGAGTAGCGGCCCATCCCGCAATGAGCAGTTCTTC.

This chain connects TRBV30 to TRBJ1-4; TRBD1 aligns across 7 bases. This CDR3 region has 14 residues. The germline gives CDR1 GTSNPN, CDR2 SVGIG (reference sequence). With V trimmed by 5 bases and J by 10 bases, 13 bases remained unmatched. CDR3 in DNA: TGTGCCTGGGCCCGCGACAGGGTTGGTGGAAAACTGTTTTTT. Amino acids: CAWARDRVGGKLFF.

In this sample, this clone turned up a few times. The chain joins TRBV5-6 to TRBJ2-7, with D hard to call. The germline V gene encodes CDR1 SGHDT and CDR2 YYEEEE. V lost 1 base and J 0 bases, leaving 8 bases between the germline ends. This CDR3 is built from 14 residues. CDR3 nucleotide sequence: TGTGCCAGCAGCTTGCAGGTGAGCTCCTACGAGCAGTACTTC. This codes for CASSLQVSSYEQYF.

The chain recombines TRBV28 with TRBJ1-1; D is unresolved. Germline CDR1 MDHEN, CDR2 SYDVKM. CDR3 length equals 15 residues. The V end was cut by 5 bases, the J end by 2 bases, with 15 bases between. The CDR3 bases are TGTGCCAGCAGTCGACCTACGAGAATAAACACTGAAGCTTTCTTT. This codes for CASSRPTRINTEAFF.

This chain joins TRBV30 and TRBJ2-3; TRBD1 is a possible D gene (6 bases). Looked up from germline, CDR1 is GTSNPN and CDR2 is SVGIG (reference sequence). CDR3 size: 13 residues. Trimming removed 2 bases at V and 3 bases at J, with 9 bases between. The CDR3 here is CAWSKGTTDTQYF. CDR3 coding DNA: TGTGCCTGGAGTAAGGGGACAACAGATACGCAGTATTTT.

J is TRBJ1-6 and V is TRBV9; tentative D call: TRBD1 (5 bases). Germline-derived CDR1 and CDR2 are SGDLS and YYNGEE. This CDR3 is built from 14 residues. V gave up 4 bases and J gave up 10 bases, with 15 bases separating them. The CDR3 bases are TGTGCCAGCAGCCTAAGTCAGGGAGGCTCACCCCTCCACTTT. It encodes CASSLSQGGSPLHF.

The chain carries TRBV14 and TRBJ1-2; no reliable D call. The CDR3 contains 15 residues. With 0 bases removed from V and 0 bases from J, the gap between germline ends came to 8 bases. Germline V gene sequence: CDR1 SGHDN, CDR2 FVKESK. The CDR3 loop is CASSQEDKANYGYTF. As DNA, the CDR3 is TGTGCCAGCAGCCAAGAAGACAAAGCTAACTATGGCTACACCTTC.

The CDR3 coding sequence is TGCAGCGCTATCCTAGACAAGGAGTCTTTTGGCTACACCTTC. It encodes CSAILDKESFGYTF. This sequence joins TRBV29-1 and TRBJ1-2; D ambiguous. This CDR3 is built from 14 residues. The V end lost 7 bases, the J end lost 7 bases, and 22 bases lay between the germline ends. Germline V CDR1 and CDR2: SQVTM, ANQGSEA.